A selection of T cell receptor beta chains follows, all from one sample in a study of blood T cell repertoires in COVID-19. Sequencing used immunoSEQ multiplex PCR; TCRdb keeps in-frame clones, though not all of them. The sample carries some 120,000 clones, less than 75% recorded once. The sequencing sample was made of peripheral blood. These receptors were obtained from a human donor with acute or convalescent COVID-19. The donor label of this sample is uncertain. Both conserved end residues are part of each CDR3. The D gene is left open where the match is weak. For some rows the clone size is stated as once, few or many, or as a class when expanded; others skip it.

>NA|TRBV3-1/TRBV3-2|once|TRBJ2-6
CASSRSPGAGANVLTF
TGTGCCAGCAGCCGTTCCCCGGGGGCTGGGGCCAACGTCCTGACTTTC
>TRBD2|TRBV6-5|NA|TRBJ2-1
CASTGTRKPNEQFF
TGTGCCAGCACCGGGACTAGGAAGCCCAATGAGCAGTTCTTC
>NA|TRBV19|NA|TRBJ1-1
CASSLTRGGFTEAFF
TGTGCCAGTAGCCTGACCCGAGGAGGGTTTACTGAAGCTTTCTTT
>TRBD1|TRBV6-1|NA|TRBJ2-3
CASSEVRRTGVPDTQYF
TGTGCCAGCAGTGAAGTAAGGAGGACAGGGGTCCCAGATACGCAGTATTTT
>TRBD1|TRBV30|NA|TRBJ1-4
CAWRGQGAANEKLFF
TGTGCCTGGAGGGGACAGGGGGCGGCCAATGAAAAACTGTTTTTT
>NA|TRBV2|NA|TRBJ2-6
CASTHRVSGANVLTF
TGTGCCAGCACCCACAGGGTCTCTGGGGCCAACGTCCTGACTTTC
>TRBD1|TRBV5-1|NA|TRBJ2-6
CASSSRTGGFSGANVLTF
TGCGCCAGCAGCTCCCGGACAGGGGGCTTCTCTGGGGCCAACGTCCTGACTTTC
>TRBD1|TRBV27|NA|TRBJ2-1
CASQPGQRTYNEQFF
TGTGCCAGTCAACCGGGACAGAGAACCTACAATGAGCAGTTCTTC
>NA|TRBV5-8|few|TRBJ1-6
CASSPPRAPLHF
TGTGCCAGCAGCCCCCCCCGGGCACCCCTCCACTTT
>TRBD1|TRBV18|NA|TRBJ2-1
CASSPRRDSYNEQFF
TGTGCCAGCTCGCCTCGACGGGACAGCTACAATGAGCAGTTCTTC
>TRBD2|TRBV2|NA|TRBJ2-2
CASSASSGGPTGELFF
TGTGCCAGCAGTGCATCTAGCGGGGGCCCCACCGGGGAGCTGTTTTTT
>NA|TRBV7-4|few|TRBJ2-3
CASSLAPETDTQYF
TGTGCCAGCAGCTTAGCCCCCGAGACAGATACGCAGTATTTT